Following are 29 T cell receptor beta chains from one sample sequenced in a study of blood T cell repertoires in COVID-19. TCRdb keeps only in-frame clones here, not all; method: immunoSEQ multiplex PCR. The sample yields about 170,000 clones, about nine tenths seen once. Sequences were obtained from peripheral blood. These TCRs come from an older man with acute or convalescent COVID-19.

J is TRBJ2-1 and V is TRBV7-8, with TRBD1 identical over 7 bases. There are 15 residues in the CDR3. The J segment lost 0 bases and the V segment lost 4 bases, leaving 3 bases of the junction unmatched. Germline V gene lookup returns CDR1 SGHVS and CDR2 FQNEAQ. CDR3 loop: CASSSGGSSYNEQFF. CDR3 in DNA: TGTGCCAGCAGCTCAGGGGGTAGCTCCTACAATGAGCAGTTCTTC.

The chain is built from TRBV12-3 or TRBV12-4 and TRBJ2-5, with 7 nucleotides matching TRBD2. This CDR3 comprises 13 residues. J lost 5 bases, V lost 2 bases, and 2 bases had no gene match. DNA of the CDR3: TGTGCCAGCAGTTTAAGGCGGGGGGAGACCCAGTACTTC. Encoded protein: CASSLRRGETQYF.

The J gene is TRBJ1-2, the V gene TRBV19, with 10 bases fitting TRBD1. CDR3 length: 13 amino acids. Losses at the gene ends were 10 bases for V and 5 bases for J; bases not matched to a gene: 7. Per germline, CDR1 LNHDA and CDR2 SQIVND (reference sequence). CDR3 sequence (DNA): TGTGCCATCGGGGGACAGGGGCCTTATGGCTACACCTTC. It is translated as CAIGGQGPYGYTF.

This clone was recorded once. The chain recombines TRBV7-9 with TRBJ2-2; TRBD2 might be the D (5 bases). The CDR3 length is 12 residues. The germline gives CDR1 SEHNR, CDR2 FQNEAQ (reference sequence). V was clipped by 6 bases and J by 7 bases, with 9 bases between them. The CDR3 DNA is TGTGCCAGCAGACTAGATCGCGGGGAGCTGTTTTTT. It is translated as CASRLDRGELFF.

The chain links TRBV25-1 to TRBJ2-7; 8 positions agree with TRBD1. Trimming cost V 2 bases and J 2 bases; bases outside gene matches: 5. Germline-derived CDR1 and CDR2 are MGHDK and SYGVNS. CDR3 length: 15 amino acids. The CDR3 sequence: CASSEIGQGAYEQYF. The CDR3 DNA follows: TGTGCCAGCAGTGAAATCGGACAGGGCGCCTACGAGCAGTACTTC.

This clone has just a few counts. For the CDR3, the DNA is TGTGCCAGCAGTGAAGCGAGGCAGACTAATGAAAAACTGTTTTTT. Protein: CASSEARQTNEKLFF. V gene TRBV2 combines with J gene TRBJ1-4; D gene uncertain. V gave up 0 bases and J gave up 2 bases, with 7 bases separating them. CDR3 size: 15 residues. The germline gives CDR1 SNHLY, CDR2 FYNNEI.

This clone was counted between two and nine times. The V and J genes are TRBV5-1 and TRBJ2-7; maybe TRBD1 (6 bases). The V end was cut by 0 bases, the J end by 5 bases, with 9 bases between. CDR1 and CDR2 from the germline V gene are SGHRS and YFSETQ. The CDR3 has 13 residues. The DNA for the CDR3 is TGCGCCAGCAGCTTGGCTGGACAGAACGAGCAGTACTTC. It translates to CASSLAGQNEQYF.

The V and J genes are TRBV5-4 and TRBJ2-3, with a possible D match to TRBD1 (5 bases). Germline CDR1 is SGHNT and CDR2 is YYREEE (reference sequence). The CDR3 runs 16 residues. The ends were cut back, 0 bases at V and 4 bases at J, with 15 bases in the middle. The CDR3 DNA follows: TGTGCCAGCAGCTTGGATCTGGTTAGGGGCCCAGATACGCAGTATTTT. Translating gives CASSLDLVRGPDTQYF.

The gene calls are TRBV19 and TRBJ2-1, with D possibly matching TRBD1 (6 bases). The CDR3 is 16 residues long. Per the germline V gene, CDR1 is LNHDA and CDR2 is SQIVND (reference sequence). The V end lost 0 bases, the J end lost 1 base, and 10 bases lay between the germline ends. The CDR3 region has the DNA TGTGCCAGTAGTATAGATCGAGGGGGATCCTACAATGAGCAGTTCTTC. Translated, it gives CASSIDRGGSYNEQFF.

Here the CDR3 reads CASSFSGGAGDTQYF. The CDR3 bases are TGTGCCAGCAGCTTTAGCGGGGGGGCCGGAGATACGCAGTATTTT. The genes are TRBV7-3 and TRBJ2-3, with TRBD2 identical over 11 bases. CDR1 is SGHTA, CDR2 FQGTGA, per germline. This CDR3 has 15 amino acids. The trim removed 3 bases at V and 5 bases at J, leaving 4 bases unmatched.

This rearrangement joins TRBV5-6 to TRBJ2-7; 8 nucleotides match TRBD1. The CDR3 has 14 amino acids. Germline trimming cut 0 bases from V and 3 bases from J; bases unmatched to any gene: 2. The germline V gene has CDR1 SGHDT and CDR2 YYEEEE. CDR3 in amino acids: CASSLGDRIYEQYF. The CDR3 DNA reads as TGTGCCAGCAGCTTGGGGGACAGGATCTACGAGCAGTACTTC.

A word on this clone: At the DNA level, this CDR3 is encoded by other sequences in the same sample as well. The chain is built from TRBV7-9 and TRBJ1-1, with TRBD1 matching 8 bases. The germline CDR1 and CDR2 sequences are SEHNR and FQNEAQ (reference sequence). The CDR3 covers 13 residues. V was clipped by 6 bases and J by 5 bases; unmatched bases: 5. CDR3 sequence: CASSLQGGTEAFF. The CDR3 DNA is TGTGCCAGCAGTCTACAGGGGGGGACTGAAGCTTTCTTT.

The chain links TRBV5-4 to TRBJ2-2; TRBD1 aligns across 9 bases. The CDR3 contains 15 residues. CDR1 and CDR2 from the germline V gene are SGHNT and YYREEE (reference sequence). Trimming at V came to 3 bases and at J to 4 bases, leaving 4 bases not matched to a gene. In DNA, the CDR3 is TGTGCCAGCAGCTCGGGACAGGGTGGCACCGGGGAGCTGTTTTTT. Translation: CASSSGQGGTGELFF.

The chain joins TRBV19 to TRBJ1-1, with 9 nucleotides matching TRBD1. Germline trimming cut 4 bases from V and 4 bases from J; bases unmatched to any gene: 10. Germline assignment: CDR1 LNHDA and CDR2 SQIVND (reference sequence). The CDR3 spans 16 residues. The CDR3 bases are TGTGCCAGTAGTAGGCGTACAGGGGGCGGGAGCACTGAAGCTTTCTTT. It yields the protein CASSRRTGGGSTEAFF. The complete variable domain, with remaining parts taken from reference TRBV19 and TRBJ1-1, reads DGGITQSPKYLFRKEGQNVTLSCEQNLNHDAMYWYRQDPGQGLRLIYYSQIVNDFQKGDIAEGYSVSREKKESFPLTVTSAQKNPTAFYLCASSRRTGGGSTEAFFGQGTRLTVV.

This chain links TRBV30 with TRBJ1-6; tentative D call: TRBD1 (5 bases). Germline loops: CDR1 GTSNPN, CDR2 SVGIG (reference sequence). CDR3 length: 16 amino acids. The germline V and J ends were trimmed by 5 bases and 0 bases, with 14 bases remaining between them. CDR3 sequence (DNA): TGTGCCTGGGATCGCCAGGGCCTCTCCTATAATTCACCCCTCCACTTT. This translates into CAWDRQGLSYNSPLHF.

This chain links TRBV4-3 with TRBJ1-2; D uncertain. CDR1 LGHNA and CDR2 YSLEER come from the germline V gene. This CDR3 has 11 residues. V dropped 4 bases and J dropped 8 bases, with 8 bases sitting between them. CDR3 amino acids: CASSRGGGYTF. The DNA for the CDR3 is TGCGCCAGCAGCCGTGGAGGAGGCTACACCTTC.

The rearrangement joins TRBV7-3 to TRBJ2-2; D perhaps matches TRBD2 (6 bases). Germline V gene data show CDR1 as SGHTA and CDR2 as FQGTGA. This CDR3 is 14 amino acids long. V was clipped by 5 bases and J by 4 bases, with 11 bases between them. The CDR3 nucleotides read TGTGCCAGCAGCCTGGGAGGAGGCACCGGGGAGCTGTTTTTT. Its translation: CASSLGGGTGELFF. Full variable domain (missing parts from reference TRBV7-3 and TRBJ2-2): GAGVSQTPSNKVTEKGKYVELRCDPISGHTALYWYRQSLGQGPEFLIYFQGTGAADDSGLPNDRFFAVRPEGSVSTLKIQRTERGDSAVYLCASSLGGGTGELFFGEGSRLTVL.

CDR3 region: CASSSDRGYEQYF. The CDR3 region has the DNA TGTGCCAGCAGCTCGGACAGGGGGTACGAGCAGTACTTC. The chain uses TRBV5-6 and TRBJ2-7; TRBD1 matches 10 bases. The V gene's germline CDR1 is SGHDT and CDR2 YYEEEE. The V gene end was trimmed by 3 bases and the J gene end by 4 bases; junction bases not matched to a gene: 1. The CDR3 totals 13 residues.

The CDR3 loop is CASSQGGWGAPLHF. The CDR3 DNA reads as TGTGCCAGCAGCCAAGGGGGGTGGGGGGCACCCCTCCACTTT. This chain uses TRBV4-2 with TRBJ1-6; D might be TRBD1 (5 bases). This CDR3 spans 14 amino acids. Germline assignment: CDR1 LGHNA and CDR2 YNFKEQ. V was shortened by 1 base and J by 11 bases, with 12 bases between the two germline ends.

This chain joins TRBV3-1 (or the pseudogene TRBV3-2) and TRBJ2-3; tentative D call: TRBD2 (5 bases). The germline CDR1 and CDR2 sequences are LGHDT and YNNKEL (reference sequence). V dropped 8 bases and J dropped 2 bases, with 17 bases sitting between them. This CDR3 is built from 15 residues. The CDR3 sequence is CASRPSGIYTDTQYF. The CDR3 nucleotides read TGTGCCAGCCGCCCCTCGGGGATTTACACAGATACGCAGTATTTT.

This clone was detected only a few times. The chain employs TRBV2 and TRBJ1-1; D remains unclear. This CDR3 is 12 amino acids long. Germline-derived CDR1 and CDR2 are SNHLY and FYNNEI. Between the trimmed V and J ends, which lost 4 bases and 6 bases, there was a span of 9 bases. The CDR3 nucleotides are TGTGCCAGCAGTGGCGGTCAGCCTGAAGCTTTCTTT. Encoded protein: CASSGGQPEAFF.

The rearrangement uses TRBV7-6 and TRBJ1-2, with D perhaps TRBD1 (6 bases). V lost 7 bases and J 3 bases, leaving 12 bases between the germline ends. The CDR3 is 13 residues long. CDR1 is SGHVS, CDR2 FNYEAQ, per germline. The CDR3 sequence is CASTYGGHYGYTF. DNA of the CDR3: TGTGCCAGCACCTACGGGGGGCACTATGGCTACACCTTC.

This clone showed up many times. The chain links TRBV5-6 to TRBJ2-1, with TRBD2 matching over 13 bases. This CDR3 region has 18 residues. Germline values: CDR1 SGHDT, CDR2 YYEEEE. The V and J ends lost 3 bases and 3 bases, in that order; junction bases with no gene match: 9. The CDR3 DNA sequence: TGTGCCAGCAGCTCTCGGGGACTAGCGGGGCGTTACTACAATGAGCAGTTCTTC. Its translation is CASSSRGLAGRYYNEQFF.

This clone was seen a single time. This chain uses TRBV5-1 with TRBJ1-2; D remains ambiguous. Germline V gene sequence: CDR1 SGHRS, CDR2 YFSETQ. There are 12 residues in the CDR3. V was clipped by 5 bases and J by 2 bases, with 7 bases between them. This CDR3 is CASRTENYGYTF. The CDR3 region has the DNA TGCGCCAGCAGAACAGAGAACTATGGCTACACCTTC. Supplemented by reference TRBV5-1 and TRBJ1-2, the full variable domain reads KAGVTQTPRYLIKTRGQQVTLSCSPISGHRSVSWYQQTPGQGLQFLFEYFSETQRNKGNFPGRFSGRQFSNSRSEMNVSTLELGDSALYLCASRTENYGYTFGSGTRLTVV.

V usage is TRBV9 and J usage is TRBJ2-2; 12 bases fit TRBD2. CDR1 is SGDLS, CDR2 YYNGEE, per germline. The V segment lost 2 bases and the J segment 6 bases; nucleotides outside the gene matches: 8. This CDR3 has 17 residues. The CDR3: CASSVLSSGGAAGELFF. The DNA for the CDR3 is TGTGCCAGCAGCGTCCTGTCTAGCGGGGGGGCTGCCGGGGAGCTGTTTTTT. The whole variable domain, filled in from reference TRBV9 and TRBJ2-2, reads DSGVTQTPKHLITATGQRVTLRCSPRSGDLSVYWYQQSLDQGLQFLIQYYNGEERAKGNILERFSAQQFPDLHSELNLSSLELGDSALYFCASSVLSSGGAAGELFFGEGSRLTVL.

The chain links TRBV4-2 to TRBJ2-1; weak D call: TRBD2 (6 bases). Looked up from germline, CDR1 is LGHNA and CDR2 is YNFKEQ. This CDR3 is built from 14 residues. V was trimmed by 4 bases and J by 4 bases, leaving 11 bases between them. The CDR3 here is CASSLSGRYNEQFF. The DNA for the CDR3 is TGTGCCAGCAGCCTTAGCGGCCGATACAATGAGCAGTTCTTC.

This clone was detected once. The rearrangement uses TRBV9 and TRBJ1-3; TRBD1 might be the D (5 bases). V lost 4 bases, J lost 2 bases, and 16 bases lay in between. CDR3 length: 16 residues. Germline CDR1 reads SGDLS; CDR2 reads YYNGEE. CDR3 nucleotide sequence: TGTGCCAGCAGCTCTCGGGACTCCCGGGCTGGAAACACCATATATTTT. This gives the protein CASSSRDSRAGNTIYF.

In regard to this clone: The sample has other DNA sequences that encode this CDR3 too. The rearrangement uses TRBV6-5 and TRBJ1-1; D remains ambiguous. Germline values: CDR1 MNHEY, CDR2 SVGAGI. V was cut by 7 bases and J by 1 base, with 10 bases left in between. This CDR3 is built from 13 residues. The CDR3 nucleotides read TGTGCCAGCACCCTCTCCGGGAACACTGAAGCTTTCTTT. Amino acids: CASTLSGNTEAFF.

This clone came up once. The CDR3: CASAPGRAGKETQYF. In DNA form, the CDR3 reads TGTGCCAGCGCCCCCGGTAGGGCAGGGAAAGAGACCCAGTACTTC. The chain has TRBV7-8 and TRBJ2-5; D might be TRBD1 (5 bases). V lost 8 bases, J lost 3 bases, and 19 bases lay in between. The CDR3 extends over 15 amino acids. In germline, CDR1 is SGHVS, CDR2 FQNEAQ.